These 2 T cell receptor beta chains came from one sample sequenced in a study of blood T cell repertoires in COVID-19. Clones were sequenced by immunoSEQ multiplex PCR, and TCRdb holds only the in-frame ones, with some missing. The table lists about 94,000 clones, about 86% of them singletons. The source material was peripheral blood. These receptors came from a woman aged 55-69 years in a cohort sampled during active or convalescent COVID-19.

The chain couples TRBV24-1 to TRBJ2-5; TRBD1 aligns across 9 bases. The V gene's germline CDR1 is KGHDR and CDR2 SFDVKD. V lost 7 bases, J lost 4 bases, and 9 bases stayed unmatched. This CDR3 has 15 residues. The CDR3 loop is CATSDTGGAGETQYF. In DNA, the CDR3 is TGTGCCACCAGCGATACAGGGGGCGCGGGAGAGACCCAGTACTTC.

The CDR3 region is CASSLVGGEKLFF. CDR3 in DNA: TGTGCCAGCAGCTTAGTGGGGGGTGAAAAACTGTTTTTT. J is TRBJ1-4 and V is TRBV11-2, with D perhaps matching TRBD1 (5 bases). V lost 1 base and J 7 bases, leaving 7 bases between the germline ends. This CDR3 has 13 residues. Germline CDR1 reads SGHAT; CDR2 reads FQNNGV. Together with reference TRBV11-2 and TRBJ1-4, the CDR3 gives the full variable domain: EAGVAQSPRYKIIEKRQSVAFWCNPISGHATLYWYQQILGQGPKLLIQFQNNGVVDDSQLPKDRFSAERLKGVDSTLKIQPAKLEDSAVYLCASSLVGGEKLFFGSGTQLSVL.